This T cell receptor beta chain was obtained from a study of neurological immune-mediated disorders. Trimming cost V 0 bases and J 1 base, with 16 bases left between them. The CDR3 is 17 amino acids. Germline-derived CDR1 and CDR2 are SGDLS and YYNGEE. This clonotype was found a few times. Given a much more abundant clone one base away, this may be a read error. Using its own MiXCR run on the 5' RACE reads, TCRdb lists one record per CDR3 protein. The sample has approximately 74,000 distinct CDR3 sequences; roughly 5.5% are singletons. Sample: PBMCs. The TCR originated in a man between 18 and 35 years old with multiple sclerosis. V is TRBV9 and J is TRBJ1-1; D unresolved. The CDR3 DNA reads TGTGCCAGCAGCGTAGGTGCCAGCCTCTGGACGAACACTGAAGCTTTCTTT. Translation: CASSVGASLWTNTEAFF. The whole variable domain, filled in from reference TRBV9 and TRBJ1-1, reads DSGVTQTPKHLITATGQRVTLRCSPRSGDLSVYWYQQSLDQGLQFLIQYYNGEERAKGNILERFSAQQFPDLHSELNLSSLELGDSALYFCASSVGASLWTNTEAFFGQGTRLTVV.